This T cell receptor beta chain was captured in a study of blood T cell repertoires in COVID-19. The overall study: Acute-phase and convalescent COVID-19 samples originated in the United States, Italy and Spain. T cells, B-cell-depleted T cells, or PBMCs supplied cDNA or gDNA.

The junction had 3 bases not matched to a gene; V was cut back by 3 bases and J by 5 bases. CDR1 is SGHDT and CDR2 is YYEEEE in the germline V gene. The CDR3 runs 14 residues. Per the original methods: The authors estimated nucleated cell counts from reference gene primer amplification. Assay: immunoSEQ multiplex PCR; the TCRdb copy retains only in-frame clones and omits some. V, J and clone size are taken as reported in that table, and D and trimming were inferred from the DNA itself. The sample contains 150,000 to 200,000 clones, over 80% of which appear only once. This clonotype originated in an elderly woman with active or convalescent COVID-19. Sequences were obtained from peripheral blood. The gene calls are TRBV5-6 and TRBJ1-4; 8 bases match TRBD1. The CDR3 sequence: CASSSRTGNEKLFF. The CDR3 nucleotides read TGTGCCAGCAGCTCTCGGACAGGGAATGAAAAACTGTTTTTT.